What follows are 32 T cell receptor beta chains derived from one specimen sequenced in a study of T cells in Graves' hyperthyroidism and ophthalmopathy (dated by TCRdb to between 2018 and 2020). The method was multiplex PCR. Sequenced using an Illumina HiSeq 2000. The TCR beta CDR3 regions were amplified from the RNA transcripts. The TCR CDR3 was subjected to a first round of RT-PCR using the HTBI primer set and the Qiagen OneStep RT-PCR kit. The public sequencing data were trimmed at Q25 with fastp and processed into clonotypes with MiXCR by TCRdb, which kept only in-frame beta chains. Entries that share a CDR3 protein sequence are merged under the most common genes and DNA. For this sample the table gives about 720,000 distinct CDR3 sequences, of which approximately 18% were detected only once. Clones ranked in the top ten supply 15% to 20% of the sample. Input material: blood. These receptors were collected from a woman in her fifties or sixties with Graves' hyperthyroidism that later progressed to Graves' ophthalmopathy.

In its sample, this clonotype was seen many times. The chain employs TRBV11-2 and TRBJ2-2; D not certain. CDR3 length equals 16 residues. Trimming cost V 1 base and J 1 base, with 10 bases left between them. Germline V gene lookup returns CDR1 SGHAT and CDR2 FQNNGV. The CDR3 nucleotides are TGTGCCAGCAGCTTAGGTTGGGCAAAGAACACCGGGGAGCTGTTTTTT. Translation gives CASSLGWAKNTGELFF.

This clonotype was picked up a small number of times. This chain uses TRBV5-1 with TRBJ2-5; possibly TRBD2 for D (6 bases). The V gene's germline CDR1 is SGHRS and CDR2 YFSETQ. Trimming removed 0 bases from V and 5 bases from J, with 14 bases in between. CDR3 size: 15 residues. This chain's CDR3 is CASSLALGSSETQYF. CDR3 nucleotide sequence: TGCGCCAGCAGCTTGGCTCTCGGGAGCTCGGAGACCCAGTACTTC.

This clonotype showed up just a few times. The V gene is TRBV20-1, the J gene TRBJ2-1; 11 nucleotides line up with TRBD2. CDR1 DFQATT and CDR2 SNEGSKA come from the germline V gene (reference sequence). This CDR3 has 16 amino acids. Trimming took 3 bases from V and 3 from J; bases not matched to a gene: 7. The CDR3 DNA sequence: TGCAGTGCTAGGGAAACGACTAGCGGGGACTACAATGAGCAGTTCTTC. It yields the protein CSARETTSGDYNEQFF.

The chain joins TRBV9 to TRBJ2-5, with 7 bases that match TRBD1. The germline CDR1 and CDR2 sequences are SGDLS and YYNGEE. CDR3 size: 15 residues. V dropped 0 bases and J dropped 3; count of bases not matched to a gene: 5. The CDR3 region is CASSVDRTGEETQYF. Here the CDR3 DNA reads TGTGCCAGCAGCGTAGACAGAACAGGGGAAGAGACCCAGTACTTC.

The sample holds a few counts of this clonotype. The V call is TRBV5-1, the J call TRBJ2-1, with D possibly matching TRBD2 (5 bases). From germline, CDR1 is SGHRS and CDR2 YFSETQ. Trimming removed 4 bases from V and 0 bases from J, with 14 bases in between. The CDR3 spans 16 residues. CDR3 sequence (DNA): TGCGCCAGCAGCCCCGACTACCCTAACTCCTACAATGAGCAGTTCTTC. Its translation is CASSPDYPNSYNEQFF.

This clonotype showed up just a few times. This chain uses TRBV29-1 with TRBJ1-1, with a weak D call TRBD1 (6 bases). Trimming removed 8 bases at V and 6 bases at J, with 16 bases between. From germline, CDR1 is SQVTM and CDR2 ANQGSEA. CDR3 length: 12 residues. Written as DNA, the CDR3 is TGCAGCTCCTGGACAGCTGGGGCTGAAGCTTTCTTT. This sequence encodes CSSWTAGAEAFF.

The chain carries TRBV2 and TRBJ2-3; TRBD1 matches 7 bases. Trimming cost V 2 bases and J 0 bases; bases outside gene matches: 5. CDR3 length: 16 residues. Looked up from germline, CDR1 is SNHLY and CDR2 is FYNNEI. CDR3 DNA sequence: TGTGCCAGCAGTGAACCGACAGGGTATAGCACAGATACGCAGTATTTT. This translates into CASSEPTGYSTDTQYF. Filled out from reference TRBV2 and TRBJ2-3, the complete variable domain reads EPEVTQTPSHQVTQMGQEVILRCVPISNHLYFYWYRQILGQKVEFLVSFYNNEISEKSEIFDDQFSVERPDGSNFTLKIRSTKLEDSAMYFCASSEPTGYSTDTQYFGPGTRLTVL.

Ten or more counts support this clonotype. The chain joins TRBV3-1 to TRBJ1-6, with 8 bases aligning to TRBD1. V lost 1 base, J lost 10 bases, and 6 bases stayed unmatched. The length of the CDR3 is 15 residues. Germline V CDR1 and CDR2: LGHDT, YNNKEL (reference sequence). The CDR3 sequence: CASSQGQGAASPLHF. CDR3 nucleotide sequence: TGTGCCAGCAGCCAAGGGCAGGGGGCAGCCTCACCCCTCCACTTT. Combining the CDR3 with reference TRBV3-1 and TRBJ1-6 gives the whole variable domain DTAVSQTPKYLVTQMGNDKSIKCEQNLGHDTMYWYKQDSKKFLKIMFSYNNKELIINETVPNRFSPKSPDKAHLNLHINSLELGDSAVYFCASSQGQGAASPLHFGNGTRLTVT.

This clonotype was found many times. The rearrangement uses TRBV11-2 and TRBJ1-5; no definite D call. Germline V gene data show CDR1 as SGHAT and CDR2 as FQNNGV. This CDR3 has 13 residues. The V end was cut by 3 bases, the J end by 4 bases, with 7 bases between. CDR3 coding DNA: TGTGCCAGCAGCTTCACACCGAATCAGCCCCAGCATTTT. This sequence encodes CASSFTPNQPQHF. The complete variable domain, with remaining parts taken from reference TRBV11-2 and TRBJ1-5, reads EAGVAQSPRYKIIEKRQSVAFWCNPISGHATLYWYQQILGQGPKLLIQFQNNGVVDDSQLPKDRFSAERLKGVDSTLKIQPAKLEDSAVYLCASSFTPNQPQHFGDGTRLSIL.

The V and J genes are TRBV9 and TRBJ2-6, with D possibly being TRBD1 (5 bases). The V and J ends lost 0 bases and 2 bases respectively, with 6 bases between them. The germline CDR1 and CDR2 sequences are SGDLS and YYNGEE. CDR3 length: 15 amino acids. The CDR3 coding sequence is TGTGCCAGCAGCGTAGCAGGGACTGGGGCCAACGTCCTGACTTTC. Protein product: CASSVAGTGANVLTF.

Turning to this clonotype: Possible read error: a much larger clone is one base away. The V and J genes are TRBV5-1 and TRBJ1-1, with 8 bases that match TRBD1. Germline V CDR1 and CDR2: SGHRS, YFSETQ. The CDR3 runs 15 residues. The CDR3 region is CAGSLDGTGGTEAFF. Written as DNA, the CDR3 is TGCGCCGGCAGCTTGGACGGGACAGGAGGCACTGAAGCTTTCTTT.

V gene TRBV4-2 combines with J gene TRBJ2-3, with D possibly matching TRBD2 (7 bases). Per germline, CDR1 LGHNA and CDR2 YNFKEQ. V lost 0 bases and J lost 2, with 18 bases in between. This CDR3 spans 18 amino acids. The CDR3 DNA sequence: TGTGCCAGCAGCCAAGATTCTCGAGGGGGGGGGTACACAGATACGCAGTATTTT. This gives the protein CASSQDSRGGGYTDTQYF.

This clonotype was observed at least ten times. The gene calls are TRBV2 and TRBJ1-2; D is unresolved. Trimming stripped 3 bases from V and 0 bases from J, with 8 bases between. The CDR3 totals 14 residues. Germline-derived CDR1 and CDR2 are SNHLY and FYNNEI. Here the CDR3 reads CASSEFGPNYGYTF. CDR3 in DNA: TGTGCCAGCAGTGAGTTCGGTCCTAACTATGGCTACACCTTC. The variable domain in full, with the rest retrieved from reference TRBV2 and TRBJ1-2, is EPEVTQTPSHQVTQMGQEVILRCVPISNHLYFYWYRQILGQKVEFLVSFYNNEISEKSEIFDDQFSVERPDGSNFTLKIRSTKLEDSAMYFCASSEFGPNYGYTFGSGTRLTVV.

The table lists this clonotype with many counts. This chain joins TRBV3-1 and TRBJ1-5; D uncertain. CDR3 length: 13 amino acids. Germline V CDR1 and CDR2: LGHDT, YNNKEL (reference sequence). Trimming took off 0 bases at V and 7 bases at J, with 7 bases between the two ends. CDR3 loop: CASSQDLSQPQHF. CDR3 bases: TGTGCCAGCAGCCAAGATCTGAGCCAGCCCCAGCATTTT.

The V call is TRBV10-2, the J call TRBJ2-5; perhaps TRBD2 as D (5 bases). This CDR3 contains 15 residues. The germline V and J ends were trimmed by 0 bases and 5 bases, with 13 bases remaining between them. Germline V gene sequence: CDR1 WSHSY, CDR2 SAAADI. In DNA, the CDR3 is TGCGCCAGCAGTGAGTCGCCGGGATTCCGGGAGACCCAGTACTTC. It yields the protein CASSESPGFRETQYF.

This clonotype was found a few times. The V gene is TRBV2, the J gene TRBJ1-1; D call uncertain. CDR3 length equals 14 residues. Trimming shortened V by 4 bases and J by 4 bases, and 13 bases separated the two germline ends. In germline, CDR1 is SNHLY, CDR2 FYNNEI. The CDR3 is CASSVFEGFTEAFF. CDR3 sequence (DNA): TGTGCCAGCAGTGTGTTCGAAGGGTTCACTGAAGCTTTCTTT.

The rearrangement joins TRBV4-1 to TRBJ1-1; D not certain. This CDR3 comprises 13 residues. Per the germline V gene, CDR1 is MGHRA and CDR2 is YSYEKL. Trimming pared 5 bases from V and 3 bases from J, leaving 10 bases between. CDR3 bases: TGCGCCAGCAGCGGCAGGCGGGACACTGAAGCTTTCTTT. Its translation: CASSGRRDTEAFF.

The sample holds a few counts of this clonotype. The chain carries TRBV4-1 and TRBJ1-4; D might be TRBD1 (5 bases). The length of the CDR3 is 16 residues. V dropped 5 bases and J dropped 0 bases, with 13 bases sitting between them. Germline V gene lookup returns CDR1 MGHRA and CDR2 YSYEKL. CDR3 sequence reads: CASSTRQPSTNEKLFF. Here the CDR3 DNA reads TGCGCCAGCAGCACCCGACAGCCCTCAACTAATGAAAAACTGTTTTTT.

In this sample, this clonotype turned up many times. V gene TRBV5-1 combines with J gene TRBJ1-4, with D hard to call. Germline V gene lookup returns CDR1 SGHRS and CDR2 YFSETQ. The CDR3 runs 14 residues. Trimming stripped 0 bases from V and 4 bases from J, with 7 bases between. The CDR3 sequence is CASSLARNNEKLFF. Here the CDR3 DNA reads TGCGCCAGCAGCTTGGCCAGAAATAATGAAAAACTGTTTTTT.

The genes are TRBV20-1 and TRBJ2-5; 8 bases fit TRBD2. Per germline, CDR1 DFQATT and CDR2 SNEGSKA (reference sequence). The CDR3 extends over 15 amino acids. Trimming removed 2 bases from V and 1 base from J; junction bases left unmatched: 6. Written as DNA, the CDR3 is TGCAGTGCTAGACGACGACGGGGGGGCCAAGAGACCCAGTACTTC. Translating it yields CSARRRRGGQETQYF.

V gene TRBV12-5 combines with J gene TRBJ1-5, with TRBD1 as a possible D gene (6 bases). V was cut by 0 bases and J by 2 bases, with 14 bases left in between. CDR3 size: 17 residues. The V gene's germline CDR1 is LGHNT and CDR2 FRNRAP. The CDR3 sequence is CASGLVIPGAGNQPQHF. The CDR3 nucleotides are TGTGCTAGTGGTTTGGTAATCCCGGGGGCGGGCAATCAGCCCCAGCATTTT.

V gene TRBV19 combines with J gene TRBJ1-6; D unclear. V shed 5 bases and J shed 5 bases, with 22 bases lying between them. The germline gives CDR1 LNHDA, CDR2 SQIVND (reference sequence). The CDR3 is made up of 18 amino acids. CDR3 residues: CASSPQAEGLPHNSPLHF. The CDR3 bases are TGTGCCAGTAGTCCCCAGGCGGAAGGATTGCCTCATAATTCACCCCTCCACTTT.

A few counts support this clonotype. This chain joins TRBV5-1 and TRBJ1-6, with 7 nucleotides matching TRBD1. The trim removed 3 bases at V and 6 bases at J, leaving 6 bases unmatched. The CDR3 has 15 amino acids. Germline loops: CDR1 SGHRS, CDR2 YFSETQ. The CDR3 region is CASSSGRQGNSPLHF. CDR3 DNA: TGCGCCAGCAGCTCGGGTCGACAGGGTAATTCACCCCTCCACTTT.

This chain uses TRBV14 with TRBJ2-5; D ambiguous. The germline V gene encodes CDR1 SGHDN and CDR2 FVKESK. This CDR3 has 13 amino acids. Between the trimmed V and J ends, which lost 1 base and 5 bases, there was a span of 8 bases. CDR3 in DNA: TGTGCCAGCAGCCAAGTCTTTGGGGAGACCCAGTACTTC. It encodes CASSQVFGETQYF.

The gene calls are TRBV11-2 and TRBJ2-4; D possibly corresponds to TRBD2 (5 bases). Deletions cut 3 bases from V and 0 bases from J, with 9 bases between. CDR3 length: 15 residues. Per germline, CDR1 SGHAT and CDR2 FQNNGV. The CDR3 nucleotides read TGTGCCAGCAGCTTCAGCGGACTAGCCAAAAACATTCAGTACTTC. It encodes CASSFSGLAKNIQYF.

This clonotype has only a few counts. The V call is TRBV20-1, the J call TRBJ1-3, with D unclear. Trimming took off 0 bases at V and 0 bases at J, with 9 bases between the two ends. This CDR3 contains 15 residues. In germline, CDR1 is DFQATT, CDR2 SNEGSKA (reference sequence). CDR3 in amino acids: CSARDSRYSGNTIYF. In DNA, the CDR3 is TGCAGTGCTAGAGATTCCAGATACTCTGGAAACACCATATATTTT.

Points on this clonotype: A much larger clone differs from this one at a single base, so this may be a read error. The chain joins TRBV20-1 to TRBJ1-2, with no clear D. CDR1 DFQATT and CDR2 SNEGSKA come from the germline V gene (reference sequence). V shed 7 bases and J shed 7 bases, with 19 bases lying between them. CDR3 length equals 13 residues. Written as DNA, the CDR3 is TGCAGTGGCCACCGGGGAGATCTGGCTGGCTACACCTTC. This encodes CSGHRGDLAGYTF.

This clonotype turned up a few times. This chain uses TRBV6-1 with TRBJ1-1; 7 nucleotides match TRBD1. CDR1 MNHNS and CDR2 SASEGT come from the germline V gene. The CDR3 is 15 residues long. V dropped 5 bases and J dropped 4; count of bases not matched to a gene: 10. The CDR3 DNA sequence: TGTGCCAGCAGTCCCTGGACAGGTAGGGTCACTGAAGCTTTCTTT. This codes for CASSPWTGRVTEAFF.

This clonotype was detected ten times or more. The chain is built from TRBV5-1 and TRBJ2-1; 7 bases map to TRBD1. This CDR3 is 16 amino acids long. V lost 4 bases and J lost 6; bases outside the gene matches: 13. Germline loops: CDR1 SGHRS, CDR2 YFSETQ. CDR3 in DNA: TGCGCCAGCAGCCAAGCAACGGGACAGACTTTCAATGAGCAGTTCTTC. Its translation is CASSQATGQTFNEQFF.

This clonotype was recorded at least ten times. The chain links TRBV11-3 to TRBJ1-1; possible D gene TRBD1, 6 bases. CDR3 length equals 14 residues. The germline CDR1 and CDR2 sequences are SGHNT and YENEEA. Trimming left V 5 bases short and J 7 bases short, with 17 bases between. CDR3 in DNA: TGTGCCAGCAGCGCGACCAGGGGAGTCGGTGAAGCTTTCTTT. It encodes CASSATRGVGEAFF.

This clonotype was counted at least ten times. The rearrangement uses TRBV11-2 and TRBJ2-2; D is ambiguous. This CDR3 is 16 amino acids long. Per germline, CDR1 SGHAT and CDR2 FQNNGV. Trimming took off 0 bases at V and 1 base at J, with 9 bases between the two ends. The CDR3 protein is CASSLDSPGNTGELFF. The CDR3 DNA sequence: TGTGCCAGCAGCTTAGATTCCCCAGGGAACACCGGGGAGCTGTTTTTT. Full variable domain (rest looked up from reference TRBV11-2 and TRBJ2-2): EAGVAQSPRYKIIEKRQSVAFWCNPISGHATLYWYQQILGQGPKLLIQFQNNGVVDDSQLPKDRFSAERLKGVDSTLKIQPAKLEDSAVYLCASSLDSPGNTGELFFGEGSRLTVL.

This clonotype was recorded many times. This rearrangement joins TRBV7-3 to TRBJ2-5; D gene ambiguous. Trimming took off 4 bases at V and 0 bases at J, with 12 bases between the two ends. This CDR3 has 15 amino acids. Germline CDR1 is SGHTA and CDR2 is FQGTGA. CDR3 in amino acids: CASSSSGRNQETQYF. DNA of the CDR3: TGTGCCAGCAGCTCCTCCGGACGGAACCAAGAGACCCAGTACTTC.